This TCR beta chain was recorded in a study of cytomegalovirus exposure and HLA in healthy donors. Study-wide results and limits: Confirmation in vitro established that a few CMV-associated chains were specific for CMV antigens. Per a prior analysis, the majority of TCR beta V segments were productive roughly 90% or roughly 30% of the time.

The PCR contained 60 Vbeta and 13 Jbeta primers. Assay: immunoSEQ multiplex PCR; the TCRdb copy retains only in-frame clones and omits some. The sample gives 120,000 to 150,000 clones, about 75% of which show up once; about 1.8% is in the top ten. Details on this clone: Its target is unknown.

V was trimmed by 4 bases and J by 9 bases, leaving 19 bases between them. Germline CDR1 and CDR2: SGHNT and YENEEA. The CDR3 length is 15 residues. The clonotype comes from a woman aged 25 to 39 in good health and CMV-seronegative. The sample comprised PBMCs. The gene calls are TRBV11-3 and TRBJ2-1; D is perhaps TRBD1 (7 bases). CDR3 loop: CASSSHENRGGEQFF. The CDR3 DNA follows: TGTGCCAGCAGCTCCCATGAGAACAGGGGAGGTGAGCAGTTCTTC.